The T cell receptor (beta chain) under discussion was sequenced for a study of response to subunit inactivated influenza vaccine. Study-level results: There was a suggestion from the authors that each seasonal influenza vaccination recruits few new T cells.

Points on this clonotype: Its antigen remains unknown.

TCRdb processed the RT-PCR reads anew with MiXCR; each CDR3 protein has one entry. The sample contains some 180,000 distinct CDR3 sequences, 7.5% to 10% of which appear only once. The source was non-naive T cells sorted from PBMCs, collected on the day of vaccination. This TCR was sampled from a man in his fifties who received an inactivated influenza vaccine.

The CDR3 reads CASSLGLAGGAGELFF. Written as DNA, the CDR3 is TGTGCCAGCAGCCTAGGACTAGCGGGGGGTGCCGGGGAGCTGTTTTTT. The chain is built from TRBV5-4 and TRBJ2-2; TRBD2 aligns across 14 bases. Germline loops: CDR1 SGHNT, CDR2 YYREEE (reference sequence). This CDR3 comprises 16 residues. The V and J ends lost 4 bases and 6 bases, in that order; junction bases with no gene match: 5.